A selection of T cell receptor beta chains follows, all from one sample in a study of T cell repertoires in ileal Crohn's disease. Clones were sequenced by immunoSEQ multiplex PCR, and TCRdb holds only the in-frame ones, with some missing. This sample has about 3,800 clones; about four fifths occur once, and the top ten carry approximately 6.8%. Sequencing was performed on ileal tissue. Source of these receptors: an adult with Crohn's disease. Both conserved end residues are part of each CDR3. Fields, in order: J gene, D gene, CDR3 length, V gene, clone size, CDR3 DNA, CDR3 protein. The D gene is left open where the match is weak. Size tells how often a clone was seen (once, few, many) or the class of an expanded clone, and some rows leave it out.

TRBJ1-1	-	13	TRBV18	-	TGTGCCAGCTCAGGGGACACGAACACTGAAGCTTTCTTT	CASSGDTNTEAFF
TRBJ1-1	TRBD1	13	TRBV18	once	TGTGCCAGCTTACAGGGGGCAGGCACTGAAGCTTTCTTT	CASLQGAGTEAFF
TRBJ1-2	-	14	TRBV5-6	-	TGTGCCAGCAGCTTGGGTCCTTCTAACTATGGCTACACCTTC	CASSLGPSNYGYTF
TRBJ2-2	-	11	TRBV4-1	-	TGCGCCAGCAGAGGGAGCGGGGAGCTGTTTTTT	CASRGSGELFF
TRBJ1-1	-	15	TRBV2	-	TGTGCCAGCAGAGTCGGCCACTACATGAACACTGAAGCTTTCTTT	CASRVGHYMNTEAFF
TRBJ2-7	-	14	TRBV18	-	TGTGCCAGCTCACCTAGGACAGTCTCCTACGAGCAGTACTTC	CASSPRTVSYEQYF
TRBJ2-6	-	16	TRBV6-5	-	TGTGCCAGCAGTTACTCGAGTACACAGCAAGCCAACGTCCTGACTTTC	CASSYSSTQQANVLTF
TRBJ2-3	-	14	TRBV29-1	-	TGCAGCGTTGAATATTTGGGGGGAGCAGATACGCAGTATTTT	CSVEYLGGADTQYF
TRBJ1-5	-	16	TRBV6-5	-	TGTGCCAGCAGTTCTTACGGGCAGGGGCCGACTCAGCCCCAGCATTTT	CASSSYGQGPTQPQHF
TRBJ2-3	-	15	TRBV14	once	TGTGCCAGCAGCCAAGCTATCCATAGCACAGATACGCAGTATTTT	CASSQAIHSTDTQYF
TRBJ2-3	-	14	TRBV30	once	TGTGCCTGGAGTGGGCGGGGAAGGTGGGATACGCAGTATTTT	CAWSGRGRWDTQYF
TRBJ2-1	-	12	TRBV30	-	TGTGCCTGGAGTGTACAGTACAATGAGCAGTTCTTC	CAWSVQYNEQFF
TRBJ2-7	TRBD1	14	TRBV6-1	once	TGTGCCAGCTCTGACAGGGGGCCCCCCTACGAGCAGTACTTC	CASSDRGPPYEQYF
TRBJ1-5	-	15	TRBV28	-	TGTGCCAGCAGTCCTGGGGGGGCGCAACATCAGCCCCAGCATTTT	CASSPGGAQHQPQHF
TRBJ1-1	TRBD1	15	TRBV6-6	-	TGTGCCAGCAGCCAGGAAGGGACAGGGAGCACTGAAGCTTTCTTT	CASSQEGTGSTEAFF
TRBJ2-7	TRBD1	14	TRBV6-5	-	TGTGCCAGCAGGGGACAGGGAGGTTCCTACGAGCAGTACTTC	CASRGQGGSYEQYF
TRBJ1-4	TRBD1	14	TRBV6-1	-	TGTGCCAGCATGACAGGGAGTACTAATGAAAAACTGTTTTTT	CASMTGSTNEKLFF
TRBJ1-1	-	12	TRBV9	-	TGTGCCAGCAGCGGTCGAGAACCTGAAGCTTTCTTT	CASSGREPEAFF
TRBJ1-2	TRBD1	14	TRBV5-1	-	TGCGCCAGCAGCTCCACAGGGGAGTTCTATGGCTACACCTTC	CASSSTGEFYGYTF
TRBJ1-2	-	15	TRBV4-1	few	TGCGCCAGCAGCCAACCAACCGGAGGGTCCTATGGCTACACCTTC	CASSQPTGGSYGYTF
TRBJ2-7	TRBD2	15	TRBV27	-	TGTGCCAGCCAAAAGCGGGGGGACCGCTTCTACGAGCAGTACTTC	CASQKRGDRFYEQYF
TRBJ1-1	TRBD1	16	TRBV4-2	-	TGTGCCAGCAGCCAAGAGAGGTCAGGGGGGAACACTGAAGCTTTCTTT	CASSQERSGGNTEAFF
TRBJ1-2	-	10	TRBV20-1	-	TGCAGTGCTAGAGATTTCTCGGACTCCTTC	CSARDFSDSF
TRBJ1-2	-	14	TRBV6-1	-	TGTGCCAGCAGTCCGGGACACCCCAACTATGGCTACACCTTC	CASSPGHPNYGYTF
TRBJ1-5	TRBD1	15	TRBV28	once	TGTGCCAGCAGTTGGGGACAGGGGATTCATCAGCCCCAGCATTTT	CASSWGQGIHQPQHF
TRBJ1-4	-	15	TRBV19	-	TGTGCCAGTAGTTCGGATAGTGGAGATGGTGAAAAACTGTTTTTT	CASSSDSGDGEKLFF
TRBJ1-4	-	12	TRBV6-5	-	TGTGCCAGCGGTCAGGGGAATGAAAAACTGTTTTTT	CASGQGNEKLFF
TRBJ2-7	-	14	TRBV5-1	-	TGCGCCAGCAGCTTGGAGAGAAGCTCCTACGAGCAGTACTTC	CASSLERSSYEQYF
TRBJ1-2	TRBD1	14	TRBV5-1	-	TGCGCCAGCAGCAACGACAGGGTCGAGTCTGGCTACACCTTC	CASSNDRVESGYTF
TRBJ1-1	-	15	TRBV4-1	few	TGCGCCAGCAGCCTCCTCGAGGGAGTGAACACTGAAGCTTTCTTT	CASSLLEGVNTEAFF
TRBJ1-5	-	15	TRBV6-6	-	TGTGCCAGCAGTTACGGGGGGGCCAGCAATCAGCCCCAGCATTTT	CASSYGGASNQPQHF
TRBJ1-1	TRBD1	15	TRBV5-1	-	TGCGCCAGCAGCCCCCGACAGGGGTTGAACACTGAAGCTTTCTTT	CASSPRQGLNTEAFF
TRBJ2-5	TRBD1	12	TRBV2	few	TGTGCCAGCAGAGGGACAGGGGGTAAAGTTAACTTC	CASRGTGGKVNF
TRBJ1-5	-	15	TRBV21-1	-	TGTGCCAGCAGAACCGCCCCCCTTTCGGATCAGCCCCAGCATTTT	CASRTAPLSDQPQHF
TRBJ2-7	-	16	TRBV19	few	TGTGCCAGTAGTCCCCGTACAGGGAAAAATCTCTACGAGCAGTACTTC	CASSPRTGKNLYEQYF
TRBJ2-3	-	12	TRBV2	-	TGTGCCAGCAGTCGGAGCACAGATACGCAGTATTTT	CASSRSTDTQYF
TRBJ1-1	-	14	TRBV13	-	TGTGCCAGCTGCATACAGGGTCTCGCCACTGAAGCTTTCTTT	CASCIQGLATEAFF
TRBJ2-7	-	15	TRBV4-1	-	TGCGCCAGCAGCCAACCGGGACAGCGGGCCTACGAGCAGTACTTC	CASSQPGQRAYEQYF
TRBJ1-1	TRBD1	14	TRBV7-8	-	TGTGCCAGCAGCTTACACAGGGGCAACACTGAAGCTTTCTTT	CASSLHRGNTEAFF
TRBJ2-1	-	14	TRBV25-1	-	TGTGCCAGCAGTGACCTTGACCGAGGGAATGAGCAGTTCTTC	CASSDLDRGNEQFF
TRBJ1-3	-	15	TRBV7-8	-	TGTGCCAGCAGCTTAGCGCGGCAAGCCGGAAACACCATATATTTT	CASSLARQAGNTIYF
TRBJ1-2	TRBD1	15	TRBV5-6	-	TGTGCCAGCAGCACCCAGACAGGGGGCGACTATGGCTACACCTTC	CASSTQTGGDYGYTF
TRBJ1-2	-	14	TRBV6-1	-	TGTGCCAGCAGTGAAGCCGGACATAACTATGGCTACACCTTC	CASSEAGHNYGYTF
TRBJ2-7	TRBD1	13	TRBV6-5	-	TGTGCCAGCAACAGACAGGGGTCCTACGAGCAGTACTTC	CASNRQGSYEQYF
TRBJ2-1	-	16	TRBV19	-	TGTGCCAGTAGTATAGTAGGGGGTTGGGCAGACAATGAGCAGTTCTTC	CASSIVGGWADNEQFF
TRBJ1-1	TRBD1	16	TRBV5-1	-	TGCGCCAGCAGCCGAGGCCCGGGACAGGGTAGCACTGAAGCTTTCTTT	CASSRGPGQGSTEAFF
TRBJ1-1	-	15	TRBV13	-	TGTGCCAGCAGCTTACCCTCTCAGGGGAACACTGAAGCTTTCTTT	CASSLPSQGNTEAFF
TRBJ2-7	-	14	TRBV10-3	-	TGTGCCATCAGTGAGTCGACAGGACGAGACGAGCAGTACTTC	CAISESTGRDEQYF